At least ten counts were recorded for the clone carrying this T cell receptor beta chain. The antigen remains undetermined. The data were obtained in a study of identical twins. Broader study findings: Diverse VJ usage suggested most zero-insertion clonotypes were not invariant T cells. Within twin pairs, the out-of-frame alpha sequences they shared showed excess low generation probability.

TCRdb used MiXCR to reprocess the 5' RACE reads, holding one entry per CDR3 protein. The sample carries roughly 470,000 distinct CDR3 sequences, about 13% recorded once. CDR3 length: 15 amino acids. The J segment lost 4 bases and the V segment lost 6 bases, leaving 6 bases of the junction unmatched. The data also belong to a second study, concerning yellow fever vaccine responses in identical twins.

V and J are TRBV12-3 or TRBV12-4 and TRBJ1-5; 10 bases are a match to TRBD1. The source is a woman between 18 and 30 years old in good health. The specimen sequenced was CD4+ T cells sorted from blood. CDR3 region: CASSRQGQGNQPQHF. The CDR3 nucleotides are TGTGCCAGCAGCCGCCAGGGACAGGGGAATCAGCCCCAGCATTTT.